This TCR beta chain comes out of a study of OX40 agonist ivuxolimab in advanced cancers. Turning to the study itself: Males comprised about 78% of the group, whose mean age was approximately 60 years (range roughly 23 to 90).

The data were produced by immunoSEQ multiplex PCR, yet TCRdb's version contains in-frame clones alone and is incomplete. Of over 50,000 clones in the sample, less than 90% were seen once. Findings of the study overall: The authors did not determine the antigen specificity of the expanded peripheral T cells. Expanded clones were, on average, more numerous in CD8+ T cells than in CD4+. The CD4+ and CD8+ T cells in the blood had expanded clonally by week 6 at 0.1 to 3.0 mg/kg.

Notes on this clone: Its matching antigen is unknown.

The CDR3 sequence is 18 residues long. Here the sequenced sample was CD4+ or CD8+ T cells sorted from blood, taken in a trial of the OX40 agonist ivuxolimab. This receptor was obtained from an adult with an advanced solid tumor such as melanoma, head and neck, liver or kidney cancer. V gene TRBV21-1 combines with J gene TRBJ2-7; the DNA was not compared with TRBD2, the D call given in the table. TRBV21-1 is a pseudogene locus. CDR3 protein: CASSNFASGRAPGYEQYF. The DNA for the CDR3 is TGTGCCAGCAGCAATTTCGCTAGCGGGAGGGCCCCGGGCTACGAGCAGTACTTC.